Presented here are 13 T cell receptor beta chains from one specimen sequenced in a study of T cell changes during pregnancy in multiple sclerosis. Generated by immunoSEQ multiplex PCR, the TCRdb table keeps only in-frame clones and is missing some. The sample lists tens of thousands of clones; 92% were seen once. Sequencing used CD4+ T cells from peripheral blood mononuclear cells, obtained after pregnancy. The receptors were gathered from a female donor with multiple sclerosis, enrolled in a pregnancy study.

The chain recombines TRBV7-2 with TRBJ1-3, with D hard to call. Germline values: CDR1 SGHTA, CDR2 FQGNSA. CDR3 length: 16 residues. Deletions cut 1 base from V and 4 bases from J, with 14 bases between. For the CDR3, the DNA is TGTGCCAGCAGCTTAGTTGGCATCCCGAGGGGAAACACCATATATTTT. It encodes CASSLVGIPRGNTIYF.

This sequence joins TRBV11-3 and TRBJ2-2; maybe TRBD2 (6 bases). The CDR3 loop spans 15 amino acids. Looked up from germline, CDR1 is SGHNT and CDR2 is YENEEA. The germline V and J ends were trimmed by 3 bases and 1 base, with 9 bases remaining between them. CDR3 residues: CASSFGGRNTGELFF. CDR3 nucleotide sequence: TGTGCCAGCAGCTTCGGGGGTCGGAACACCGGGGAGCTGTTTTTT.

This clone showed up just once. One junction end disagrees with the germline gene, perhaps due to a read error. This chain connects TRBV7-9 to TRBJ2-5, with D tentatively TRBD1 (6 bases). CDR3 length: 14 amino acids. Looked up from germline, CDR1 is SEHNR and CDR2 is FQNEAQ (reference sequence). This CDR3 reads CASSSRTVQATQYF. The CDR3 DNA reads TGTGCCAGCAGCTCCCGGACAGTTCAAGCGACCCAGTACTTC.

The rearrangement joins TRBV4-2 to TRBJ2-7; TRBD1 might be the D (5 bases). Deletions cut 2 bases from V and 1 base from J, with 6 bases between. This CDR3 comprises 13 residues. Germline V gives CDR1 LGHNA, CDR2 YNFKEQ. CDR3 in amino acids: CASSQQGSYEQYF. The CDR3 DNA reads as TGTGCCAGCAGCCAACAGGGATCCTACGAGCAGTACTTC.

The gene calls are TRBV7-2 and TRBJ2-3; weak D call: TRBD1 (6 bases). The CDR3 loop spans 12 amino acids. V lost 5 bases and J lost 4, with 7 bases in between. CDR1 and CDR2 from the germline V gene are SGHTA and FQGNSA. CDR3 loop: CASSEGADTQYF. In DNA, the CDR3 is TGTGCCAGCAGCGAGGGGGCAGATACGCAGTATTTT.

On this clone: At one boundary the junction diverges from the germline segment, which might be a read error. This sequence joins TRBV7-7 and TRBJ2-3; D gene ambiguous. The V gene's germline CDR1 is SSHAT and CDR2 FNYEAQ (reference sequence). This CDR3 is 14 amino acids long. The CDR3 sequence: CASSLGEHRATQYF. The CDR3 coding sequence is TGTGCTAGCAGCTTAGGAGAGCACAGAGCTACGCAGTATTTT. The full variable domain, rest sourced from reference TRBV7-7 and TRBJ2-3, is GAGVSQSPRYKVTKRGQDVTLRCDPISSHATLYWYQQALGQGPEFLTYFNYEAQPDKSGLPSDRFSAERPEGSISTLTIQRTEQRDSAMYRCASSLGEHRATQYFGPGTRLTVL.

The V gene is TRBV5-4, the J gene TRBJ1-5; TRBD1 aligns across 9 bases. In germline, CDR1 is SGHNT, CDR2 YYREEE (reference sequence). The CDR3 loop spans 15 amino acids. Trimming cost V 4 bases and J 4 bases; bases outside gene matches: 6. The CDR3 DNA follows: TGTGCCAGCAGCGACGGACAGGGGAGGAATCAGCCCCAGCATTTT. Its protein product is CASSDGQGRNQPQHF.

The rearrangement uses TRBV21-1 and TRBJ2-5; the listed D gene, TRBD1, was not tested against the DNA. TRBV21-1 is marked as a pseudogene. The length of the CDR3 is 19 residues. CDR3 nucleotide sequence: TGTGCCAGCAGCCCCGCAGAGGACAGGGGAATTGTAAGTGGGCAGACCCAGTACTTC. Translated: CASSPAEDRGIVSGQTQYF.

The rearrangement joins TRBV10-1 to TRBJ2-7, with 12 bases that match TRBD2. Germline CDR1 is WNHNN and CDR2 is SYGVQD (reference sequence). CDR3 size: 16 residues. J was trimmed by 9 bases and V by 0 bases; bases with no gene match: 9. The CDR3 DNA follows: TGCGCCAGCAGTGAGTCTCCTAGCGGGGGGGCCGGGGGGCAGTACTTC. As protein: CASSESPSGGAGGQYF.

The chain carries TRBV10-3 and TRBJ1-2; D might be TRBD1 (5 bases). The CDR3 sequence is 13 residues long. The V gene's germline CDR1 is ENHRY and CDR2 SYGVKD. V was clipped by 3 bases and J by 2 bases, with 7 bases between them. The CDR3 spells CAISDRGNYGYTF. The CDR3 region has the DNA TGTGCCATCAGTGACCGGGGGAACTATGGCTACACCTTC.

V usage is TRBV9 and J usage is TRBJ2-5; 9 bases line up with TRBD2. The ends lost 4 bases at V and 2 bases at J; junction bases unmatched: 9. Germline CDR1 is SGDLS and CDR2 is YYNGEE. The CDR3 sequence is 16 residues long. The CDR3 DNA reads TGTGCCAGCAGCCTTGGGGGTAGCGGGGGACAAGAGACCCAGTACTTC. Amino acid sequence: CASSLGGSGGQETQYF.

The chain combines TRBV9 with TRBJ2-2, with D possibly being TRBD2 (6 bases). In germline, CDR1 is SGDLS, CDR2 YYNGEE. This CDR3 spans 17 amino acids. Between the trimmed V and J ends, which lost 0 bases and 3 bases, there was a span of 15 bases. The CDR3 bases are TGTGCCAGCAGCGTAGGGGGGGTGTCGCGGCACACCGGGGAGCTGTTTTTT. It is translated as CASSVGGVSRHTGELFF.

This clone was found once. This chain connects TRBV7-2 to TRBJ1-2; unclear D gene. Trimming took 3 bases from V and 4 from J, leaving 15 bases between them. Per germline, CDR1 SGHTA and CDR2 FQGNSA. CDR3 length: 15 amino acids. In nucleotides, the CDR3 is TGTGCCAGCAGCTTGAGGGCCCTAAAAAGCTATGGCTACACCTTC. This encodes CASSLRALKSYGYTF.